This T cell receptor beta chain was identified in a study of CD8+ T cells in alopecia areata. Study-wide background: A 6-month off-drug phase came after tofacitinib, which had lasted 6 to 18 months.

The germline CDR1 and CDR2 sequences are SNHLY and FYNNEI. The CDR3 consists of 14 residues. V shed 6 bases and J 0 bases; nucleotides not matched to a gene: 4. Extraction of RNA preceded its reverse transcription into cDNA, which served as the sequencing template. This table comes from immunoSEQ multiplex PCR, and its TCRdb copy is limited to in-frame clones, with some not included. This table has approximately 180,000 clones, about 63% appearing once. Collection of lesional scalp punch biopsies and peripheral blood was performed in alopecia areata patients. Notes on the study in general: Resident alphabeta T cells of normal skin are also sequenced in scalp samples. Clonality exceeded that of normal scalp in lesional scalp, most notably in alopecia totalis/universalis.

Points on this clone: Its target is unknown.

This chain joins TRBV2 and TRBJ2-5; TRBD1 matches 7 bases. This material consisted of CD4+ T cells sorted from blood, taken at week 0. The sequence was collected from a human donor with alopecia areata. In nucleotides, the CDR3 is TGTGCCAGCAGGACGACAGGGAACCAAGAGACCCAGTACTTC. Its translation is CASRTTGNQETQYF.